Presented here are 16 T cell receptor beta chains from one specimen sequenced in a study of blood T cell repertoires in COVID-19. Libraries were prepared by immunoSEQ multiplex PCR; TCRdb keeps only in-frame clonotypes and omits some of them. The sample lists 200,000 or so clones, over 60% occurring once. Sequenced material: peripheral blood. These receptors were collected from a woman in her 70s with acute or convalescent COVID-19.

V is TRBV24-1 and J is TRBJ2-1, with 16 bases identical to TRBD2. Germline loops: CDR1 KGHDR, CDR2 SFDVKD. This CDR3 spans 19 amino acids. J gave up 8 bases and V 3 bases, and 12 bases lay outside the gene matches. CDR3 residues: CATSDPGLAGGPGRDEQFF. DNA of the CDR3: TGTGCCACCAGTGATCCGGGACTAGCGGGAGGGCCGGGGAGGGATGAGCAGTTCTTC.

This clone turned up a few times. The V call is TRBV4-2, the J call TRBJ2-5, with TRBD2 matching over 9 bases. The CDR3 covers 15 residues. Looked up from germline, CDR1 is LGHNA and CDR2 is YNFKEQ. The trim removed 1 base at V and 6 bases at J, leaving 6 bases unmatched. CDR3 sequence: CASSQVAGEGKTQYF. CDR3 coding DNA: TGTGCCAGCAGCCAAGTAGCGGGAGAAGGAAAGACCCAGTACTTC.

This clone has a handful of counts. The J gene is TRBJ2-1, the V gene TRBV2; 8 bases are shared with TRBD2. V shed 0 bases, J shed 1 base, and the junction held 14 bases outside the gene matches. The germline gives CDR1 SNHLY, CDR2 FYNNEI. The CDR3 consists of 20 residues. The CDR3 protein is CASSEAPQRIIAGSYNEQFF. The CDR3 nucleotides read TGTGCCAGCAGTGAAGCACCACAACGGATAATAGCGGGATCCTACAATGAGCAGTTCTTC.

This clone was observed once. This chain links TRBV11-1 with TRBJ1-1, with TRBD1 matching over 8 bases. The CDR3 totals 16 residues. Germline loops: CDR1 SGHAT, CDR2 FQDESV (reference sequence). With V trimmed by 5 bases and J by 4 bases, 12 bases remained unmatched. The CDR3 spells CASSRKPTGESTEAFF. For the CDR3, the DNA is TGTGCCAGCAGCAGAAAACCGACAGGGGAAAGCACTGAAGCTTTCTTT.

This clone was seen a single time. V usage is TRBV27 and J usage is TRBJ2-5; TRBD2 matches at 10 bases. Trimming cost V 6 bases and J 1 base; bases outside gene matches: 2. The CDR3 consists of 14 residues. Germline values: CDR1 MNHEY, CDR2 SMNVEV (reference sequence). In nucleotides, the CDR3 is TGTGCCAGCAGCCGGACTAGCGGCCAAGAGACCCAGTACTTC. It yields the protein CASSRTSGQETQYF.

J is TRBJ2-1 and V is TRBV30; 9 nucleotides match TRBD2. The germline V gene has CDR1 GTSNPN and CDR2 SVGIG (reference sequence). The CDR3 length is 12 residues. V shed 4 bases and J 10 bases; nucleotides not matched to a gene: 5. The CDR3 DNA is TGTGCCTGGACCTCCGGACTAGCGGAGCAGTTCTTC. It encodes CAWTSGLAEQFF.

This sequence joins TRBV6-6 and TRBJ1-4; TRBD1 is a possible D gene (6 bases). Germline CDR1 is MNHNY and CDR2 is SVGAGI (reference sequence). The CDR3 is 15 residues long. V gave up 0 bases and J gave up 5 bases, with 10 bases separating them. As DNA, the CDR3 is TGTGCCAGCAGTTACTCTGGGGGGGCCAATGAAAAACTGTTTTTT. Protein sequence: CASSYSGGANEKLFF.

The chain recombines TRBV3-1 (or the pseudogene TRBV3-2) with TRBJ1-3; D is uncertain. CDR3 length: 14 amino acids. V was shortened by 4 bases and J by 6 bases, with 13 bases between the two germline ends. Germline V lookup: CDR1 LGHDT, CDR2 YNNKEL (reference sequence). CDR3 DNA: TGTGCCAGCAGCCGACGGGGTTTGGAAAACACCATATATTTT. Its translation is CASSRRGLENTIYF.

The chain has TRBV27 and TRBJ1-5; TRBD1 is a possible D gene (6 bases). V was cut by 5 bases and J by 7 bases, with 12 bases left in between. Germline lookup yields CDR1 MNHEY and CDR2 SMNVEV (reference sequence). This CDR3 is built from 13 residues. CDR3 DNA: TGTGCCAGCAGTCCAGGGGCTGGCCAGCCCCAGCATTTT. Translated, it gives CASSPGAGQPQHF.

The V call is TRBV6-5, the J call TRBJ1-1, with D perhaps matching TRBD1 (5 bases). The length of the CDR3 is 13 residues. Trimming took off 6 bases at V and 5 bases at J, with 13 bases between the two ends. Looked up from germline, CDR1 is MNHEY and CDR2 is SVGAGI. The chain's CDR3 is CASRFYGGTEAFF. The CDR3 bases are TGTGCCAGCAGGTTTTACGGGGGGACTGAAGCTTTCTTT.

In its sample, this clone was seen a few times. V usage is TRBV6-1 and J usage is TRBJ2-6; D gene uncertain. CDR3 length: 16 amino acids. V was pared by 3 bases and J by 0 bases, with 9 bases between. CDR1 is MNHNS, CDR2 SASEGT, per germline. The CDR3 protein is CASSDRLISGANVLTF. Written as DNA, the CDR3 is TGTGCCAGCAGTGACAGACTGATCTCTGGGGCCAACGTCCTGACTTTC.

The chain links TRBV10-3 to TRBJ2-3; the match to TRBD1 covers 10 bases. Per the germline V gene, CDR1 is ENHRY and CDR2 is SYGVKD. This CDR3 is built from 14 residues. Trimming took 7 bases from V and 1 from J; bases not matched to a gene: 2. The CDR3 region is CAITGTGGTDTQYF. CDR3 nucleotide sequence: TGTGCCATCACGGGGACAGGGGGCACAGATACGCAGTATTTT.

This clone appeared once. In DNA, the CDR3 is TGTGCCAGCAGTTTCACAAGTGAGCAGTTCTTC. It translates to CASSFTSEQFF. V usage is TRBV12-3 or TRBV12-4 and J usage is TRBJ2-1; D uncertain. V was pared by 3 bases and J by 9 bases, with 6 bases between. This CDR3 is built from 11 residues.

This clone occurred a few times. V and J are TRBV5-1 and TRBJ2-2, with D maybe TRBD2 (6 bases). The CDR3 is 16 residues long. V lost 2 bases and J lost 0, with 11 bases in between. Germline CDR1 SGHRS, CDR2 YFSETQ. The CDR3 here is CASSFGSSANTGELFF. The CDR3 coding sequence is TGCGCCAGCAGCTTTGGTTCTAGCGCGAACACCGGGGAGCTGTTTTTT.

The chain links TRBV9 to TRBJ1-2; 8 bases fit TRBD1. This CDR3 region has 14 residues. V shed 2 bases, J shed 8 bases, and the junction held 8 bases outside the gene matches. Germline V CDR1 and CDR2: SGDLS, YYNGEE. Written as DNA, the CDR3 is TGTGCCAGCAGCGTTGACAGGGGTGATCGAGGCTACACCTTC. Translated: CASSVDRGDRGYTF.

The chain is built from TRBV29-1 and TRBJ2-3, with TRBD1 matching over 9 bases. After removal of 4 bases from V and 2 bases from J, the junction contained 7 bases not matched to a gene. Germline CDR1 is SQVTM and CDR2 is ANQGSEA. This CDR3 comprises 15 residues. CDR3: CSVVPDRGLTDTQYF. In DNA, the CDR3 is TGCAGCGTTGTCCCGGACAGGGGCCTCACAGATACGCAGTATTTT.